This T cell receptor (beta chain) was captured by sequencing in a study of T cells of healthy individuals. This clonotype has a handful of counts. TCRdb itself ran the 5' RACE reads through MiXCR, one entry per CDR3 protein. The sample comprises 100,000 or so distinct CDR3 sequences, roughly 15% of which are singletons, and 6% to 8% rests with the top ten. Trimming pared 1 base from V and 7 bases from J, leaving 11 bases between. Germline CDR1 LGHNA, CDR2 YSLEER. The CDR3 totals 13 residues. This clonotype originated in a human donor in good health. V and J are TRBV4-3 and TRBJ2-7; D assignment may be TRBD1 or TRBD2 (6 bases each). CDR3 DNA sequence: TGCGCCAGCAGCCAAGTAGGGGGGCGAGAGCAGTACTTC. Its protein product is CASSQVGGREQYF.